Listed below are T cell receptor beta chains from one sample, sequenced in a study of T-cell reconstitution after alpha-beta-depleted transplantation in children. TCRdb re-called the PCR reads with MiXCR, one entry per CDR3 protein. The sample has roughly 570,000 distinct CDR3 sequences, 20% to 30% seen once. The sequencing here drew on PBMCs, taken before TCRalphabeta/CD19-depleted stem cell transplant. The receptors come from a boy in the first two years of life with Wiskott-Aldrich syndrome, due to receive a stem cell transplant. Each CDR3 is given with its conserved first and last residue. The order of the fields is V gene, clone size, J gene, D gene, CDR3 protein, CDR3 DNA. A D gene is named only where the DNA matches it firmly. The size of a clone is reported for some rows only, either as once, few or many, or as a class for expanded clones.

TRBV20-1	-	TRBJ1-4	-	CSAEGEKLFF	TGCAGTGCAGAGGGAGAAAAACTGTTTTTT
TRBV7-8	few	TRBJ1-2	-	CASSLVGDKNGYTF	TGTGCCAGCAGCTTAGTCGGGGATAAGAATGGCTACACCTTC
TRBV12-3/TRBV12-4	many	TRBJ1-4	TRBD1	CASSPEGQGHEKLFF	TGTGCCAGCAGCCCTGAGGGACAGGGGCACGAAAAACTGTTTTTT
TRBV28	few	TRBJ1-4	-	CASREAWTAEKLFF	TGTGCCAGCAGGGAAGCCTGGACAGCTGAAAAACTGTTTTTT
TRBV5-1	few	TRBJ2-7	-	CASSFSTSRSYEQYF	TGCGCCAGCAGCTTTAGCACTAGCCGATCCTACGAGCAGTACTTC
TRBV29-1	-	TRBJ2-2	-	CSVANRNTGELFF	TGCAGCGTAGCGAACAGAAACACCGGGGAGCTGTTTTTT
TRBV12-3/TRBV12-4	-	TRBJ2-3	-	CASSFEVDTQYF	TGTGCCAGCAGTTTCGAAGTTGATACGCAGTATTTT
TRBV4-1	-	TRBJ2-1	TRBD2	CASSPGLARSSYNEQFF	TGCGCCAGCAGCCCGGGACTAGCGCGCAGCTCCTACAATGAGCAGTTCTTC
TRBV4-1	-	TRBJ1-4	-	CASSQGTKLFF	TGCGCCAGCAGCCAAGGGACAAAACTGTTTTTT
TRBV6-5	-	TRBJ1-6	-	CASSYQSVGSPLHF	TGTGCCAGCAGTTATCAATCAGTGGGTTCACCCCTCCACTTT
TRBV15	-	TRBJ2-1	-	CATSRDNPLEQFF	TGTGCCACCAGCAGAGACAATCCCCTTGAGCAGTTCTTC
TRBV12-3/TRBV12-4	few	TRBJ2-1	TRBD2	CASSSRWTRRTYNEQFF	TGTGCCAGCAGTTCCCGATGGACTAGGAGGACCTACAATGAGCAGTTCTTC
TRBV7-9	-	TRBJ1-5	TRBD1	CASSEQGAEQPQHF	TGTGCCAGCAGCGAACAGGGGGCCGAACAGCCCCAGCATTTT
TRBV5-1	few	TRBJ2-1	TRBD2	CASSLVPGLAGGNNNEQFF	TGCGCCAGCAGCTTGGTCCCGGGACTAGCGGGAGGGAACAACAATGAGCAGTTCTTC
TRBV25-1	few	TRBJ2-3	TRBD1	CASSVTRTGGTDTQYF	TGTGCCAGCAGTGTAACCCGGACAGGAGGAACAGATACGCAGTATTTT
TRBV20-1	few	TRBJ1-4	TRBD1	CSGRAGGPAEKLFF	TGCAGTGGCAGAGCAGGGGGTCCTGCTGAAAAACTGTTTTTT
TRBV3-1	few	TRBJ2-2	TRBD2	CASSLSAGGTGELFF	TGTGCCAGCAGCCTATCAGCGGGAGGAACCGGGGAGCTGTTTTTT
TRBV3-1	-	TRBJ2-5	-	CASSQDNWQETQYF	TGTGCCAGCAGCCAAGATAACTGGCAAGAGACCCAGTACTTC
TRBV6-5	-	TRBJ2-7	TRBD2	CASSYQGLAGYEQYF	TGTGCCAGCAGTTATCAGGGACTAGCGGGGTACGAGCAGTACTTC
TRBV15	-	TRBJ2-3	-	CATSRLQRALSTDTQYF	TGTGCCACCAGCAGACTTCAGCGGGCCCTTAGCACAGATACGCAGTATTTT
TRBV20-1	few	TRBJ1-1	-	CSARAGWDTEAFF	TGCAGTGCTAGAGCAGGGTGGGACACTGAAGCTTTCTTT
TRBV20-1	few	TRBJ2-1	TRBD2	CSATGTSWLEQFF	TGCAGTGCAACCGGGACTAGCTGGCTTGAGCAGTTCTTC
TRBV4-2	-	TRBJ2-6	TRBD1	CASSLGGLRQGSGSGANVLTF	TGTGCCAGCAGCCTCGGGGGTTTGAGACAGGGGTCAGGCTCTGGGGCCAACGTCCTGACTTTC
TRBV5-1	-	TRBJ2-7	-	CASRSDTGVGEQYF	TGCGCCAGCAGGTCAGACACGGGCGTAGGCGAGCAGTACTTC
TRBV25-1	few	TRBJ2-7	-	CASSDRRRGEQYF	TGTGCCAGCAGTGATCGACGCCGCGGCGAGCAGTACTTC
TRBV20-1	-	TRBJ1-2	-	CSARESPYYGYTF	TGCAGTGCTAGAGAGAGCCCCTATTATGGCTACACCTTC
TRBV20-1	-	TRBJ2-3	-	CSAVGWYLPITDTQYF	TGCAGTGCTGTCGGTTGGTACTTGCCTATCACAGATACGCAGTATTTT
TRBV5-1	few	TRBJ2-1	-	CASSPEMGVAQFF	TGCGCCAGCAGCCCGGAGATGGGGGTAGCGCAGTTCTTC
TRBV28	-	TRBJ2-7	TRBD1	CASSRTGRGEQYF	TGTGCCAGCAGTCGGACAGGGCGTGGGGAGCAGTACTTC
TRBV5-1	-	TRBJ2-3	TRBD2	CASSVRVAGADTQYF	TGCGCCAGCAGCGTCCGGGTAGCGGGAGCGGATACGCAGTATTTT
TRBV7-9	-	TRBJ2-7	-	CASSLRTQTKMYEQYF	TGTGCCAGCAGCCTAAGGACGCAGACCAAGATGTACGAGCAGTACTTC
TRBV6-5	-	TRBJ1-1	-	CASSYGGAEAFF	TGTGCCAGCAGTTACGGGGGCGCTGAAGCTTTCTTT
TRBV4-2	few	TRBJ2-1	TRBD2	CASSRGTSGSNEQFF	TGTGCCAGCAGCCGCGGGACTAGCGGGAGCAATGAGCAGTTCTTC
TRBV29-1	few	TRBJ2-1	TRBD1	CSVASGTGGGDEQFF	TGCAGCGTCGCCTCCGGGACAGGTGGAGGCGATGAGCAGTTCTTC
TRBV24-1	many	TRBJ2-1	-	CATSAGGSYNEQFF	TGTGCCACCAGTGCTGGCGGCTCCTACAATGAGCAGTTCTTC
TRBV12-3/TRBV12-4	few	TRBJ2-7	-	CASSLALLYEQYF	TGTGCCAGCAGTTTGGCGCTTCTCTACGAGCAGTACTTC
TRBV4-1	few	TRBJ1-3	-	CASSQVWPLSSGNTIYF	TGCGCCAGCAGCCAAGTCTGGCCGCTAAGCTCTGGAAACACCATATATTTT
TRBV5-1	few	TRBJ2-5	-	CASSITGTQETQYF	TGCGCCAGCAGTATAACCGGGACCCAAGAGACCCAGTACTTC
TRBV5-1	-	TRBJ2-3	-	CASSPSLGLRTDTQYF	TGCGCCAGCAGCCCCTCACTTGGGCTGAGGACAGATACGCAGTATTTT
TRBV29-1	-	TRBJ2-2	-	CSVDRESTGELFF	TGCAGCGTTGATCGGGAGAGCACCGGGGAGCTGTTTTTT
TRBV15	-	TRBJ2-2	TRBD1	CATSRDRDSGELFF	TGTGCCACCAGTCGCGACAGGGATAGCGGGGAGCTGTTTTTT
TRBV5-1	-	TRBJ2-5	-	CASSLNVGSGVEETQYF	TGCGCCAGCAGCTTGAACGTCGGGAGTGGTGTCGAGGAGACCCAGTACTTC
TRBV7-2	-	TRBJ2-3	-	CASSLATGVADTQYF	TGTGCCAGCAGCTTAGCAACGGGAGTGGCAGATACGCAGTATTTT
TRBV5-5	few	TRBJ2-7	TRBD1	CASSIRTGSKYF	TGTGCCAGCAGCATTAGGACAGGTTCGAAGTACTTC
TRBV6-1	-	TRBJ2-3	TRBD2	CASTPGLAFPEASTDTQYF	TGTGCCAGCACTCCGGGACTAGCGTTTCCTGAAGCTAGCACAGATACGCAGTATTTT
TRBV4-2	few	TRBJ2-1	TRBD2	CASSDHSGRPLYNEQFF	TGTGCCAGCAGTGACCATAGCGGGAGACCCCTCTACAATGAGCAGTTCTTC
TRBV6-5	-	TRBJ2-3	-	CASSYAGDTQYF	TGTGCCAGCAGTTACGCGGGTGATACGCAGTATTTT
TRBV6-5	few	TRBJ2-7	-	CASSYSAGPYEQYF	TGTGCCAGCAGTTACTCTGCAGGACCCTACGAGCAGTACTTC
TRBV5-1	few	TRBJ2-2	-	CASSFGAANTGELFF	TGCGCCAGCAGCTTCGGGGCTGCGAACACCGGGGAGCTGTTTTTT
TRBV20-1	few	TRBJ2-4	-	CSAKGLAKNIQYF	TGCAGTGCTAAAGGACTAGCCAAAAACATTCAGTACTTC
TRBV7-9	few	TRBJ2-3	-	CASSLYRDTQYF	TGTGCCAGCAGCTTATACAGAGATACGCAGTATTTT
TRBV5-1	-	TRBJ2-3	TRBD1	CASSLLQGLWVTDTQYF	TGCGCCAGCAGCTTGCTACAGGGGTTGTGGGTCACAGATACGCAGTATTTT